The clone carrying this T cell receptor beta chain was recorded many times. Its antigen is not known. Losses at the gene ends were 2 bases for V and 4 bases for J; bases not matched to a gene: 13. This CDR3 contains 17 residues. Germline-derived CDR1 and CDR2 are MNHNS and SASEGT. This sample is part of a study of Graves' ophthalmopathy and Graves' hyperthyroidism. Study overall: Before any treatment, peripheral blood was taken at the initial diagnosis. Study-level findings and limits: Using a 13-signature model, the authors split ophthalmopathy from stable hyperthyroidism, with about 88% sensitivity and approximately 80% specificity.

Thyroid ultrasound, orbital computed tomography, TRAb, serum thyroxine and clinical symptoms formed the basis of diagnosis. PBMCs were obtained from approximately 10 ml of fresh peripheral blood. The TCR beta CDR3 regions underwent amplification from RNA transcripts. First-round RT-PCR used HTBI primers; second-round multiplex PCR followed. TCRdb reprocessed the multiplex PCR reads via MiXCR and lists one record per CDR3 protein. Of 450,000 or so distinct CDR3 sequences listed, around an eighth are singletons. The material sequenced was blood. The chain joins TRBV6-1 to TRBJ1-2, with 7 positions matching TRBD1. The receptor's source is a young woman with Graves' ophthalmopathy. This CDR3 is CASSELYVGGIIYGYTF. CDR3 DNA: TGTGCCAGCAGTGAATTATACGTAGGGGGCATCATCTATGGCTACACCTTC.